The 16 T cell receptor beta chains listed next were all sequenced from one sample in a study of CD8 T cells in ankylosing spondylitis. Via MiXCR, TCRdb re-called the 5' RACE reads, giving one row per CDR3 protein. This sample has more than 150,000 distinct CDR3 sequences, with over 10% found just once. The material sequenced was blood, either unsorted or a sorted T cell fraction (not recorded which). These receptors all stem from a female donor with ankylosing spondylitis or in good health (not recorded which).

In DNA, the CDR3 is TGCAGTGCGCTGCACGTCACTGGGAACACTGAAGCTTTCTTT. This translates into CSALHVTGNTEAFF. The rearrangement links TRBV20-1 to TRBJ1-1; D unresolved. Trimming pared 6 bases from V and 1 base from J, leaving 15 bases between. This CDR3 spans 14 amino acids. Germline values: CDR1 DFQATT, CDR2 SNEGSKA (reference sequence).

This clonotype occurred many times. The chain recombines TRBV7-2 with TRBJ1-5; unclear D gene. Between the trimmed V and J ends, which lost 5 bases and 0 bases, there was a span of 11 bases. Germline CDR1 and CDR2: SGHTA and FQGNSA. The CDR3 extends over 15 amino acids. Here the CDR3 DNA reads TGTGCCAGCAGCCCCATGGAGGGTAGCAATCAGCCCCAGCATTTT. Translating gives CASSPMEGSNQPQHF.

This clonotype was found many times. The J gene is TRBJ2-2, the V gene TRBV27; 11 bases are shared with TRBD1. The length of the CDR3 is 15 residues. The junction had 7 bases not matched to a gene; V was cut back by 6 bases and J by 7 bases. Per the germline V gene, CDR1 is MNHEY and CDR2 is SMNVEV (reference sequence). This CDR3 is CASRRQGTGGGELFF. CDR3 coding DNA: TGTGCCAGCAGGAGACAAGGGACAGGGGGCGGGGAGCTGTTTTTT.

This clonotype was seen many times. The chain combines TRBV7-2 with TRBJ2-2; D might be TRBD1 (5 bases). Trimming pared 7 bases from V and 4 bases from J, leaving 10 bases between. From germline, CDR1 is SGHTA and CDR2 FQGNSA. The CDR3 length is 13 residues. In DNA form, the CDR3 reads TGTGCCAGCACACCAGACAGCACCGGGGAGCTGTTTTTT. Its translation is CASTPDSTGELFF.

This clonotype showed up just a few times. The V and J genes are TRBV5-8 and TRBJ2-4; D is possibly TRBD2 (6 bases). V was clipped by 3 bases and J by 7 bases, with 23 bases between them. CDR1 is SGHTS and CDR2 is YDEGEE in the germline V gene. The CDR3 length is 17 residues. CDR3 sequence reads: CASSSRTTGVGWNIQYF. CDR3 nucleotides: TGTGCCAGCAGCTCCCGTACGACGGGGGTGGGGTGGAACATTCAGTACTTC.

There are a few counts of this clonotype. The chain has TRBV18 and TRBJ2-5; D not resolved. Germline-derived CDR1 and CDR2 are KGHSH and LQKENI. The ends were cut back, 3 bases at V and 5 bases at J, with 4 bases in the middle. CDR3 length: 11 residues. The CDR3 DNA reads as TGTGCCAGCTCACCGGGGGAGACCCAGTACTTC. Encoded protein: CASSPGETQYF.

In its sample, this clonotype was seen many times. The rearrangement uses TRBV6-2 or TRBV6-3 and TRBJ1-1, with D perhaps TRBD1 (5 bases). The V gene's germline CDR1 is MNHEY and CDR2 SVGEGT. This CDR3 spans 18 amino acids. The V and J ends lost 8 bases and 0 bases respectively, with 25 bases between them. This CDR3 is CASLAKPNRQILNTEAFF. The CDR3 coding sequence is TGTGCCAGCCTCGCCAAGCCAAATCGACAGATCCTGAACACTGAAGCTTTCTTT.

There are many counts of this clonotype. This sequence joins TRBV9 and TRBJ2-1, with TRBD2 as a possible D gene (6 bases). Trimming removed 1 base from V and 5 bases from J, with 22 bases in between. Germline V lookup: CDR1 SGDLS, CDR2 YYNGEE. The CDR3 loop spans 18 amino acids. CDR3 nucleotide sequence: TGTGCCAGCAGCGTAACCACATCTTCCGGGAGCGGAAACAATGAGCAGTTCTTC. Translating gives CASSVTTSSGSGNNEQFF. Complete variable domain (other parts from reference TRBV9 and TRBJ2-1): DSGVTQTPKHLITATGQRVTLRCSPRSGDLSVYWYQQSLDQGLQFLIQYYNGEERAKGNILERFSAQQFPDLHSELNLSSLELGDSALYFCASSVTTSSGSGNNEQFFGPGTRLTVL.

This clonotype was counted many times. The chain uses TRBV7-9 and TRBJ2-1; 10 bases line up with TRBD2. Germline V gives CDR1 SEHNR, CDR2 FQNEAQ (reference sequence). Germline trimming cut 5 bases from V and 4 bases from J; bases unmatched to any gene: 8. This CDR3 is built from 16 residues. The CDR3 DNA is TGTGCCAGCAGCCCTTCTAGCGGGAGTGCGTACAATGAGCAGTTCTTC. Translation: CASSPSSGSAYNEQFF.

This clonotype was counted only a few times. This rearrangement joins TRBV10-3 to TRBJ2-6; D gene ambiguous. V was shortened by 3 bases and J by 4 bases, with 4 bases between the two germline ends. The CDR3 has 13 amino acids. CDR1 and CDR2 from the germline V gene are ENHRY and SYGVKD. CDR3 DNA: TGTGCCATCAGTGATGTAGGGGCCAACGTCCTGACTTTC. This gives the protein CAISDVGANVLTF.

This clonotype was recorded at least ten times. The chain employs TRBV27 and TRBJ2-2; D not resolved. This CDR3 spans 11 amino acids. Germline CDR1 and CDR2: MNHEY and SMNVEV (reference sequence). V lost 4 bases and J lost 6, with 3 bases in between. The CDR3, as DNA: TGTGCCAGCAGTTACGCCGGGGAGCTGTTTTTT. Translating it yields CASSYAGELFF.

This clonotype came up many times. J is TRBJ1-1 and V is TRBV7-9, with D maybe TRBD1 (6 bases). Germline V lookup: CDR1 SEHNR, CDR2 FQNEAQ (reference sequence). V was trimmed by 4 bases and J by 1 base, leaving 16 bases between them. The CDR3 has 16 amino acids. This CDR3 is CASSSLVQGKNTEAFF. In DNA form, the CDR3 reads TGTGCCAGCAGCTCATTGGTACAGGGCAAGAACACTGAAGCTTTCTTT.

There are a few counts of this clonotype. The V and J genes are TRBV11-2 and TRBJ2-2; 7 nucleotides agree with TRBD1. Germline V gene sequence: CDR1 SGHAT, CDR2 FQNNGV. The V gene end was trimmed by 5 bases and the J gene end by 5 bases; junction bases not matched to a gene: 8. This CDR3 region has 15 residues. The CDR3 DNA reads as TGTGCCAGCAGCCCCTTAAGGGGGCGGACCGGGGAGCTGTTTTTT. This encodes CASSPLRGRTGELFF.

Ten or more counts support this clonotype. The V gene is TRBV20-1, the J gene TRBJ2-1, with D possibly being TRBD1 or TRBD2 (5 bases each). Germline V lookup: CDR1 DFQATT, CDR2 SNEGSKA (reference sequence). The CDR3 totals 15 residues. V shed 4 bases and J shed 0 bases, with 13 bases lying between them. The CDR3 reads CSATGTVSSYNEQFF. In DNA, the CDR3 is TGCAGTGCTACCGGGACGGTGAGCTCCTACAATGAGCAGTTCTTC.

V gene TRBV2 combines with J gene TRBJ1-5, with a tentative D call TRBD1 (6 bases). CDR3 length equals 14 residues. Between the trimmed V and J ends, which lost 7 bases and 2 bases, there was a span of 12 bases. CDR1 SNHLY and CDR2 FYNNEI come from the germline V gene. The CDR3 DNA reads TGTGCCAGCAATGAGGGGGATGGCAATCAGCCCCAGCATTTT. This sequence encodes CASNEGDGNQPQHF.

This clonotype was counted ten times or more. The V call is TRBV12-3 or TRBV12-4, the J call TRBJ1-1; no definite D call. CDR3 length equals 14 residues. V was shortened by 8 bases and J by 0 bases, with 13 bases between the two germline ends. Written as DNA, the CDR3 is TGTGCCAGCTCCAGTTGGACCATGAACACTGAAGCTTTCTTT. The encoded protein is CASSSWTMNTEAFF.